This T cell receptor beta chain was obtained from a study of cytomegalovirus exposure and HLA in healthy donors. Amplification used 60 Vbeta primers and 13 Jbeta primers. Using immunoSEQ multiplex PCR, the repertoire was profiled, and TCRdb retains in-frame clones only, with some absent. The sample shows some 120,000 clones, and over 2% sits with its ten largest clones. The CDR3 loop spans 14 amino acids. Looked up from germline, CDR1 is SSHAT and CDR2 is FNYEAQ (reference sequence). On this clone itself: Its antigen is still unknown. At one end the junction does not follow the germline gene, possibly because of a read error.

General study results and limits: A likely sequencing artifact accounted for one observed cluster of highly shared sequence variants.

This sequence joins TRBV7-7 and TRBJ2-5, with D perhaps TRBD1 (6 bases). The sample was PBMCs. The sequence came from a middle-aged man in good health and CMV-seronegative. The CDR3 sequence: CASSNRTEGATQYF. The DNA for the CDR3 is TGTGCTAGCAGCAATCGGACAGAAGGTGCGACCCAGTACTTC.